Shown below are 25 T cell receptor beta chains from a single sample sequenced in a study of shared clonotypes between healthy human individuals. The repertoire was sequenced with immunoSEQ multiplex PCR; TCRdb's copy has only in-frame clones and lacks some. The sample contains some 2,000,000 clones, about 95% of which appear only once. Terminally differentiated effector memory CD45RA+ cells were excluded by CCR7 positive selection of CD45RO-negative cells. The source material was naive CD8+ T cells sorted from blood. All receptors derive from a man younger than 35 in good health.

The V and J genes are TRBV19 and TRBJ2-5; 9 positions match TRBD1. The germline V gene has CDR1 LNHDA and CDR2 SQIVND (reference sequence). This CDR3 comprises 17 residues. J lost 2 bases, V lost 6 bases, and 13 bases had no gene match. The CDR3 coding sequence is TGTGCCAGTAGGCAGGAATGGGACAGGGACTCTCAAGAGACCCAGTACTTC. Encoded protein: CASRQEWDRDSQETQYF.

The V gene is TRBV9, the J gene TRBJ2-7, with D maybe TRBD1 (5 bases). CDR3 length: 15 residues. Germline lookup yields CDR1 SGDLS and CDR2 YYNGEE. Trimming took 1 base from V and 4 from J, leaving 15 bases between them. CDR3 amino acids: CASSVSGRVPYEQYF. For the CDR3, the DNA is TGTGCCAGCAGCGTATCGGGCAGGGTCCCGTACGAGCAGTACTTC.

The CDR3 nucleotides read TGCGCCAGCAGCCAAGATCTTGCTAGCGGTAGATACAATGAGCAGTTCTTC. Its translation is CASSQDLASGRYNEQFF. The genes are TRBV4-3 and TRBJ2-1, with 7 bases that match TRBD2. The CDR3 covers 17 residues. Trimming cost V 0 bases and J 4 bases; bases outside gene matches: 9. Germline V gene sequence: CDR1 LGHNA, CDR2 YSLEER.

V is TRBV4-3 and J is TRBJ2-1, with D possibly being TRBD2 (6 bases). V was trimmed by 0 bases and J by 4 bases, leaving 16 bases between them. The CDR3 runs to 17 residues. Germline V CDR1 and CDR2: LGHNA, YSLEER. CDR3 DNA sequence: TGCGCCAGCAGCCAAGATAGAATGGTAGCGGCATACAATGAGCAGTTCTTC. Its translation is CASSQDRMVAAYNEQFF.

V usage is TRBV7-9 and J usage is TRBJ1-1; D is uncertain. Germline V gene sequence: CDR1 SEHNR, CDR2 FQNEAQ (reference sequence). Trimming removed 1 base at V and 0 bases at J, with 9 bases between. CDR3 length equals 15 residues. The CDR3 reads CASSLGEYLNTEAFF. The CDR3 DNA is TGTGCCAGCAGCTTAGGGGAGTATCTGAACACTGAAGCTTTCTTT.

In its sample, this clone was seen a few times. Other DNA sequences in the sample encode the same CDR3. The V and J genes are TRBV9 and TRBJ1-1; TRBD1 is a possible D gene (5 bases). The germline CDR1 and CDR2 sequences are SGDLS and YYNGEE. This CDR3 comprises 13 residues. Trimming took off 4 bases at V and 4 bases at J, with 11 bases between the two ends. Written as DNA, the CDR3 is TGTGCCAGCAGCCTCGGAGGGGCCACTGAAGCTTTCTTT. This codes for CASSLGGATEAFF.

This chain joins TRBV30 and TRBJ1-6, with 7 bases aligning to TRBD1. CDR1 is GTSNPN and CDR2 is SVGIG in the germline V gene (reference sequence). With V trimmed by 3 bases and J by 7 bases, 3 bases remained unmatched. CDR3 length: 13 residues. CDR3 DNA sequence: TGTGCCTGGAGGGGGACAGTAAATTCACCCCTCCACTTT. This codes for CAWRGTVNSPLHF.

On this clone itself: Other DNA sequences from this sample encode an identical CDR3 as well. This rearrangement joins TRBV27 to TRBJ2-2, with D uncertain. The CDR3 extends over 14 amino acids. CDR1 MNHEY and CDR2 SMNVEV come from the germline V gene (reference sequence). V was cut by 3 bases and J by 1 base, with 6 bases left in between. The CDR3 reads CASSFGLNTGELFF. The DNA for the CDR3 is TGTGCCAGCAGTTTCGGCCTGAACACCGGGGAGCTGTTTTTT.

With respect to this clone: Other DNA sequences from this sample encode an identical CDR3 as well. The genes are TRBV27 and TRBJ2-7; the match to TRBD2 covers 7 bases. The J segment lost 2 bases and the V segment lost 5 bases, leaving 9 bases of the junction unmatched. The germline V gene encodes CDR1 MNHEY and CDR2 SMNVEV (reference sequence). The CDR3 contains 15 residues. The CDR3 protein is CASSPTPSGTYEQYF. The CDR3 DNA is TGTGCCAGCAGTCCCACCCCTAGCGGCACCTACGAGCAGTACTTC.

The chain recombines TRBV5-6 with TRBJ1-1; D unresolved. V lost 0 bases, J lost 0 bases, and 12 bases lay in between. The germline V gene encodes CDR1 SGHDT and CDR2 YYEEEE. The CDR3 is made up of 16 amino acids. CDR3 in amino acids: CASSLAGVFMNTEAFF. Here the CDR3 DNA reads TGTGCCAGCAGCTTGGCCGGCGTGTTCATGAACACTGAAGCTTTCTTT.

V is TRBV1 and J is TRBJ2-2; the table calls TRBD2, which could not be checked here. TRBV1 represents a pseudogene. CDR3 length: 16 residues. The CDR3 region is CTSSQGGGVSTGELFF. The CDR3 DNA reads TGCACCAGCAGCCAAGGAGGGGGGGTCTCCACCGGGGAGCTGTTTTTT.

The chain joins TRBV7-9 to TRBJ2-1; 11 nucleotides agree with TRBD2. The CDR3 is 16 residues long. Germline assignment: CDR1 SEHNR and CDR2 FQNEAQ (reference sequence). V dropped 5 bases and J dropped 7; count of bases not matched to a gene: 10. The CDR3 reads CASSRSLAGAWNEQFF. The CDR3, as DNA: TGTGCCAGCAGCCGTTCACTAGCGGGAGCTTGGAATGAGCAGTTCTTC.

The V and J genes are TRBV5-4 and TRBJ2-7, with 15 bases aligning to TRBD2. J was trimmed by 6 bases and V by 3 bases; bases with no gene match: 4. Germline assignment: CDR1 SGHNT and CDR2 YYREEE (reference sequence). The CDR3 runs to 15 residues. Written as DNA, the CDR3 is TGTGCCAGCAGCTCCGGGACTAGCGGGAGGCTCGAGCAGTACTTC. This codes for CASSSGTSGRLEQYF.

The table lists this clone with a count of one. The chain is built from TRBV5-4 and TRBJ2-5, with 14 bases matching TRBD2. The CDR3 length is 17 residues. After removal of 4 bases from V and 4 bases from J, the junction contained 9 bases not matched to a gene. Germline-derived CDR1 and CDR2 are SGHNT and YYREEE (reference sequence). CDR3 DNA sequence: TGTGCCAGCAGCGCAGGGACGGGACTAGCGGGGGTAGAGACCCAGTACTTC. The encoded protein is CASSAGTGLAGVETQYF.

This chain uses TRBV4-3 with TRBJ2-1, with D possibly matching TRBD2 (6 bases). Germline loops: CDR1 LGHNA, CDR2 YSLEER. The CDR3 contains 14 residues. V lost 3 bases and J 9 bases, leaving 15 bases between the germline ends. Written as DNA, the CDR3 is TGCGCCAGCAGCCATGAGTGGTCGGGACTTGAGCAGTTCTTC. Encoded protein: CASSHEWSGLEQFF.

The genes are TRBV7-9 and TRBJ2-7, with 8 bases matching TRBD2. Germline assignment: CDR1 SEHNR and CDR2 FQNEAQ (reference sequence). This CDR3 comprises 13 residues. V dropped 4 bases and J dropped 7; count of bases not matched to a gene: 6. The CDR3 region is CASSSGTREEQYF. CDR3 bases: TGTGCCAGCAGCTCGGGGACTAGGGAGGAGCAGTACTTC. Full variable domain (outside the CDR3, taken from reference TRBV7-9 and TRBJ2-7): DTGVSQNPRHKITKRGQNVTFRCDPISEHNRLYWYRQTLGQGPEFLTYFQNEAQLEKSRLLSDRFSAERPKGSFSTLEIQRTEQGDSAMYLCASSSGTREEQYFGPGTRLTVT.

The rearrangement links TRBV28 to TRBJ1-2, with unresolved D. Germline V gives CDR1 MDHEN, CDR2 SYDVKM. This CDR3 spans 16 amino acids. V lost 4 bases, J lost 5 bases, and 20 bases lay in between. The CDR3 sequence is CASSSTQSYSAYGYTF. The CDR3 region has the DNA TGTGCCAGCAGTTCCACGCAAAGTTACAGCGCGTATGGCTACACCTTC.

This clone has more than one count but fewer than ten. The chain recombines TRBV10-1 with TRBJ2-7, with D possibly being TRBD2 (5 bases). The V gene's germline CDR1 is WNHNN and CDR2 SYGVQD (reference sequence). V lost 6 bases to trimming and J lost 2 bases, with 8 bases between them. The CDR3 extends over 12 amino acids. The CDR3 reads CASRDGTYEQYF. The CDR3 DNA is TGCGCCAGCAGGGACGGGACCTACGAGCAGTACTTC.

This chain connects TRBV19 to TRBJ1-2; D is perhaps TRBD1 (5 bases). Germline V gives CDR1 LNHDA, CDR2 SQIVND (reference sequence). The CDR3 has 13 residues. The V end was cut by 9 bases, the J end by 0 bases, with 11 bases between. This CDR3 reads CASLGDPNYGYTF. In DNA form, the CDR3 reads TGTGCCAGCCTAGGGGACCCTAACTATGGCTACACCTTC.

The chain recombines TRBV7-9 with TRBJ2-7; the match to TRBD1 covers 7 bases. CDR3 length: 16 residues. Germline V gives CDR1 SEHNR, CDR2 FQNEAQ (reference sequence). Trimming at V came to 4 bases and at J to 6 bases, leaving 15 bases not matched to a gene. As DNA, the CDR3 is TGTGCCAGCAGCTCCTCGACCGGGACAGTTTACGTCGAGCAGTACTTC. Translated: CASSSSTGTVYVEQYF.

The chain joins TRBV2 to TRBJ2-7; 8 bases fit TRBD1. The germline CDR1 and CDR2 sequences are SNHLY and FYNNEI. The J segment lost 6 bases and the V segment lost 3 bases, leaving 7 bases of the junction unmatched. The CDR3 runs 14 residues. The DNA for the CDR3 is TGTGCCAGCAGTGAGACAGGGGAGATCGGCGAGCAGTACTTC. Translated: CASSETGEIGEQYF.

V gene TRBV30 combines with J gene TRBJ2-7; 8 bases align to TRBD1. The CDR3 totals 13 residues. From germline, CDR1 is GTSNPN and CDR2 SVGIG (reference sequence). The V and J ends lost 7 bases and 2 bases, in that order; junction bases with no gene match: 7. CDR3 residues: CASGQGATYEQYF. In nucleotides, the CDR3 is TGTGCCTCGGGGCAGGGGGCTACCTACGAGCAGTACTTC. The variable domain in full, completed from reference TRBV30 and TRBJ2-7, reads SQTIHQWPATLVQPVGSPLSLECTVEGTSNPNLYWYRQAAGRGLQLLFYSVGIGQISSEVPQNLSASRPQDRQFILSSKKLLLSDSGFYLCASGQGATYEQYFGPGTRLTVT.

V is TRBV4-3 and J is TRBJ1-5; no clear D gene. This CDR3 has 13 amino acids. Trimming removed 5 bases at V and 0 bases at J, with 5 bases between. Per germline, CDR1 LGHNA and CDR2 YSLEER. CDR3 protein: CASSRSSNQPQHF. In DNA form, the CDR3 reads TGCGCCAGCAGCAGGTCTAGCAATCAGCCCCAGCATTTT.

Worth noting for this clone: At the DNA level, this CDR3 is encoded by other sequences in the same sample as well. The chain uses TRBV10-1 and TRBJ2-7, with unresolved D. This CDR3 contains 11 residues. The germline V gene encodes CDR1 WNHNN and CDR2 SYGVQD (reference sequence). Trimming took off 3 bases at V and 4 bases at J, with 4 bases between the two ends. CDR3 bases: TGCGCCAGCAGTGACGCGTACGAGCAGTACTTC. Its translation: CASSDAYEQYF.

The chain links TRBV4-2 to TRBJ2-7; 9 positions agree with TRBD2. In germline, CDR1 is LGHNA, CDR2 YNFKEQ. The CDR3 contains 16 residues. The V segment lost 0 bases and the J segment 4 bases; nucleotides outside the gene matches: 7. The CDR3 sequence: CASSQDLASGEYEQYF. The CDR3, as DNA: TGTGCCAGCAGCCAAGATCTGGCTAGCGGGGAATACGAGCAGTACTTC.